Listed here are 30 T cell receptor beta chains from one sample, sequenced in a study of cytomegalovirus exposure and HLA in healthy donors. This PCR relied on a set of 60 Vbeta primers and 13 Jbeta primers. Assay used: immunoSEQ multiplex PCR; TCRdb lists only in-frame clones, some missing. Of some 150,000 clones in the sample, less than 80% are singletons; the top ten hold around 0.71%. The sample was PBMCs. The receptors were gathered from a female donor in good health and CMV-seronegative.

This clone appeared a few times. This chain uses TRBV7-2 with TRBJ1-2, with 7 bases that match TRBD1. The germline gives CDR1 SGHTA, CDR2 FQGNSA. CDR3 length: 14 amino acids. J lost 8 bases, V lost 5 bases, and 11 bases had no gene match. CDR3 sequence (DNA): TGTGCCAGCAGCGCAAGACTCGACAGGGTCGGCTACACCTTC. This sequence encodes CASSARLDRVGYTF.

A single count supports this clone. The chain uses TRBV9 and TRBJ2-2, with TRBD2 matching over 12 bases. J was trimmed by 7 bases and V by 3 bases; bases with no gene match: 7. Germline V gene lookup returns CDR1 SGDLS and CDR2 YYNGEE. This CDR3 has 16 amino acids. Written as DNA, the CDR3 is TGTGCCAGCAGCGCTCTAGCGGGGGGGCCAATCGGGGAGCTGTTTTTT. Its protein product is CASSALAGGPIGELFF.

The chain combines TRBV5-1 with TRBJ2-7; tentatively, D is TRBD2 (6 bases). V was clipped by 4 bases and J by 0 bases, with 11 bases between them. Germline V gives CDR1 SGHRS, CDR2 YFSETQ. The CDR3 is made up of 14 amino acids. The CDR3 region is CASSPGGVSYEQYF. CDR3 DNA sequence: TGCGCCAGCAGCCCTGGCGGGGTCTCCTACGAGCAGTACTTC.

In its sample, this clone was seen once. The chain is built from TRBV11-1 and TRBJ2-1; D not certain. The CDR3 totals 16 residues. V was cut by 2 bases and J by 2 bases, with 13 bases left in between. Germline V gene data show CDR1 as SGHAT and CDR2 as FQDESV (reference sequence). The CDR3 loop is CASSLLSTVAYNEQFF. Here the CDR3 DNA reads TGTGCCAGCAGCTTATTATCAACGGTGGCCTACAATGAGCAGTTCTTC.

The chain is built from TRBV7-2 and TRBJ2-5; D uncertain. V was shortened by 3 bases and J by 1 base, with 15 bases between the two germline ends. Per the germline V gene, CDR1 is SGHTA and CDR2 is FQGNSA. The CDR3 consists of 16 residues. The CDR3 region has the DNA TGTGCCAGCAGCTTGTCTTCGGTTAGTCTCCAAGAGACCCAGTACTTC. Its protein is CASSLSSVSLQETQYF. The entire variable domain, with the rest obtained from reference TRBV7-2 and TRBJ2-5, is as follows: GAGVSQSPSNKVTEKGKDVELRCDPISGHTALYWYRQSLGQGLEFLIYFQGNSAPDKSGLPSDRFSAERTGGSVSTLTIQRTQQEDSAVYLCASSLSSVSLQETQYFGPGTRLLVL.

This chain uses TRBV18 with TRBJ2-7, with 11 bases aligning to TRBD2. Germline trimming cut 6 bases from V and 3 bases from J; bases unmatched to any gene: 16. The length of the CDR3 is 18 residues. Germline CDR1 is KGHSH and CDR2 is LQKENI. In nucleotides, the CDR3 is TGTGCCAGCTCGCTCAACAGCCCCCGGACTAGCGGGTACTACGAGCAGTACTTC. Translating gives CASSLNSPRTSGYYEQYF.

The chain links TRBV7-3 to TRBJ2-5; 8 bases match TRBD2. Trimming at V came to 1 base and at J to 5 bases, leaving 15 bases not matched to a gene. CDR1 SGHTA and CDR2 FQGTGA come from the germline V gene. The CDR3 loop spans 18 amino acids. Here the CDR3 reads CASSLNNKPWRGDETQYF. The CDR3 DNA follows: TGTGCCAGCAGCTTAAACAACAAACCGTGGCGGGGGGACGAGACCCAGTACTTC. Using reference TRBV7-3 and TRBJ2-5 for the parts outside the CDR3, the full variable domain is GAGVSQTPSNKVTEKGKYVELRCDPISGHTALYWYRQSLGQGPEFLIYFQGTGAADDSGLPNDRFFAVRPEGSVSTLKIQRTERGDSAVYLCASSLNNKPWRGDETQYFGPGTRLLVL.

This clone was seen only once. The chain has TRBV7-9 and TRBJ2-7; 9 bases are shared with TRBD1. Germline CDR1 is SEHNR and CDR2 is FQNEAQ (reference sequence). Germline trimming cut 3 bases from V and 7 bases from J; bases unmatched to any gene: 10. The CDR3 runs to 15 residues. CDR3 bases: TGTGCCAGCAGCTTCGACAGGGGGAAAGGGAAGGAGCAGTACTTC. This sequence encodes CASSFDRGKGKEQYF.

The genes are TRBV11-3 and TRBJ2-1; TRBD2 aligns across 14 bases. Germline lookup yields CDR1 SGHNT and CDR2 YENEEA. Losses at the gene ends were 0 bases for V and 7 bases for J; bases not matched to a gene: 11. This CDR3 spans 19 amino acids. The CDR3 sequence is CASSLDGLAGGGQRNEQFF. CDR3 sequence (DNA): TGTGCCAGCAGCTTAGACGGACTAGCGGGAGGAGGACAACGGAATGAGCAGTTCTTC.

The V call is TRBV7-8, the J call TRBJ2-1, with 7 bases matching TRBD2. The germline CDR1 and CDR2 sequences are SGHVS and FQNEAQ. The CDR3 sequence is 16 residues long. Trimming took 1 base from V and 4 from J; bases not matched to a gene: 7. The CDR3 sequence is CASSLVTPGGYNEQFF. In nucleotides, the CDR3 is TGTGCCAGCAGCTTAGTTACTCCGGGGGGATACAATGAGCAGTTCTTC.

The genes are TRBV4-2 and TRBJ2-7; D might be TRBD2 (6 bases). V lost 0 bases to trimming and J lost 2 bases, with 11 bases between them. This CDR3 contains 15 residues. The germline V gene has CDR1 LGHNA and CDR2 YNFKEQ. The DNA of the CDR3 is TGTGCCAGCAGCCAAGATCTGTGGGGGGCCTACGAGCAGTACTTC. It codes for CASSQDLWGAYEQYF.

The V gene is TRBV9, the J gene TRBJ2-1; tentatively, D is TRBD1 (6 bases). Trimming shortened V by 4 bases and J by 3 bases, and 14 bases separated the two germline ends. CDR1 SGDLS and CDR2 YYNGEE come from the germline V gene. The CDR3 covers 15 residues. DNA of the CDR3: TGTGCCAGCAGCCCCGAGACAGGTCTCTACAATGAGCAGTTCTTC. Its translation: CASSPETGLYNEQFF.

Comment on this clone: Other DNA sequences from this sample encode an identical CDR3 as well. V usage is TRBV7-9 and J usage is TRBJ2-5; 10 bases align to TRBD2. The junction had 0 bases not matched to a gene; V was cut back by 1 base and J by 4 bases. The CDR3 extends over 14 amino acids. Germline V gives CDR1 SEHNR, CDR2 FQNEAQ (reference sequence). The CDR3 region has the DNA TGTGCCAGCAGCTTAGGACTAGCGGGAGAGACCCAGTACTTC. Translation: CASSLGLAGETQYF.

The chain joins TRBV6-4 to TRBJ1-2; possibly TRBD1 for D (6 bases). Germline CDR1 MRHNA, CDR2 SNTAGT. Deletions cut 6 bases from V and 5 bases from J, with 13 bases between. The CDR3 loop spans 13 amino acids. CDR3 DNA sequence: TGTGCCAGCAGCGCCTCTGGACAGTATGGCTACACCTTC. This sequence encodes CASSASGQYGYTF.

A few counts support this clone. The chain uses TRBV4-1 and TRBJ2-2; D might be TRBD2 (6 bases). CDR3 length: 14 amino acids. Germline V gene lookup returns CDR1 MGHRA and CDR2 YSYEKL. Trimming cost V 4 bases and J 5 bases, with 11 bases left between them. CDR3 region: CASSPGTYTGELFF. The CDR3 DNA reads TGCGCCAGCAGCCCCGGGACTTATACCGGGGAGCTGTTTTTT.

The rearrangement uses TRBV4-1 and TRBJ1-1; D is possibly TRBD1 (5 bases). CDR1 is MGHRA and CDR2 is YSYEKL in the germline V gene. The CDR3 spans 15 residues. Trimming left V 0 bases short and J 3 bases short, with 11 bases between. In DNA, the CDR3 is TGCGCCAGCAGCCAAGAGGTAGGGGTTGACACTGAAGCTTTCTTT. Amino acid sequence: CASSQEVGVDTEAFF.

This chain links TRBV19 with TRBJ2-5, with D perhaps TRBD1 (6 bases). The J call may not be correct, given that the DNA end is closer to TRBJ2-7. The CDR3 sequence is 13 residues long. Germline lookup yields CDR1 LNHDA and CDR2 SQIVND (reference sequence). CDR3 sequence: CASSPGHSYEQYF. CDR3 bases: TGTGCCAGTAGTCCGGGACATTCCTACGAGCAGTACTTC.

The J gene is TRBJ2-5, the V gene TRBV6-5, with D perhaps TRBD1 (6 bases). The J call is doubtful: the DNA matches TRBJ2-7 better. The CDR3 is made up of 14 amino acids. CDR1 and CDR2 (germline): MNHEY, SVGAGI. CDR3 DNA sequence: TGTGCCAGCAGTAATACAGGGTCGGCCTACGAGCAGTACTTC. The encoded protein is CASSNTGSAYEQYF.

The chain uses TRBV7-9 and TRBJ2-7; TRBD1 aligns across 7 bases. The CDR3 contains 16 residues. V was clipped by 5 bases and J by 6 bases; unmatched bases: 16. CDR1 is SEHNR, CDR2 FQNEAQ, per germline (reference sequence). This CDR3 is CASSDPWDSPLREQYF. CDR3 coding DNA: TGTGCCAGCAGCGACCCGTGGGACAGTCCCCTTCGCGAGCAGTACTTC.

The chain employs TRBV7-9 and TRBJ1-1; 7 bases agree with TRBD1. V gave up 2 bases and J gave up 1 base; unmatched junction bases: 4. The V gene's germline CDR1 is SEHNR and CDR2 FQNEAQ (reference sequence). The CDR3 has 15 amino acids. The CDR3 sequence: CASSLYRTGNTEAFF. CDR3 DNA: TGTGCCAGCAGCTTATATCGGACAGGGAACACTGAAGCTTTCTTT.

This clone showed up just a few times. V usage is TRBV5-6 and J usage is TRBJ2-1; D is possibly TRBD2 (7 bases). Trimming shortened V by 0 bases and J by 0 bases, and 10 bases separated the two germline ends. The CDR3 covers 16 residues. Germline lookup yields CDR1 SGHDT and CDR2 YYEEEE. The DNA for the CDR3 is TGTGCCAGCAGCTTGGGGGGGGGCCACTCCTACAATGAGCAGTTCTTC. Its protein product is CASSLGGGHSYNEQFF.

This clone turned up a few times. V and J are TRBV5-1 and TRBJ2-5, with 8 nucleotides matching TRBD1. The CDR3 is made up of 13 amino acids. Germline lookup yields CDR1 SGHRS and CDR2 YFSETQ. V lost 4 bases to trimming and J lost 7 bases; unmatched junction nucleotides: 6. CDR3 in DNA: TGCGCCAGCAGCCAGGGACAGGCGGGGACCCAGTACTTC. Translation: CASSQGQAGTQYF.

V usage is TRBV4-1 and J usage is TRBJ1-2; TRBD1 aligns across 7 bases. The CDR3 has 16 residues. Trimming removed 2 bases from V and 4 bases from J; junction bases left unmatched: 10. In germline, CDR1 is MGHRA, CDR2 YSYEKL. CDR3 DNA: TGCGCCAGCAGCCAAAACCCCAGACAGGGACGCTATGGCTACACCTTC. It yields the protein CASSQNPRQGRYGYTF.

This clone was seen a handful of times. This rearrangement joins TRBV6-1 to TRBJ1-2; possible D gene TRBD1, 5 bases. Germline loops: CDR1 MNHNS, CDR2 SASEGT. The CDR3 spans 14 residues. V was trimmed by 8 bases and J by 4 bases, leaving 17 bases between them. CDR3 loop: CASSLNFRAYGYTF. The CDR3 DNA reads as TGTGCCAGCTCCCTTAATTTCAGGGCCTATGGCTACACCTTC.

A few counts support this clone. The CDR3 loop reads CASGQGGEKLFF. For the CDR3, the DNA is TGTGCCAGTGGACAGGGGGGCGAAAAACTGTTTTTT. The rearrangement joins TRBV6-1 to TRBJ1-4, with 10 bases lining up with TRBD1. J was trimmed by 8 bases and V by 9 bases; bases with no gene match: 3. CDR1 and CDR2 (germline): MNHNS, SASEGT. CDR3 size: 12 residues.

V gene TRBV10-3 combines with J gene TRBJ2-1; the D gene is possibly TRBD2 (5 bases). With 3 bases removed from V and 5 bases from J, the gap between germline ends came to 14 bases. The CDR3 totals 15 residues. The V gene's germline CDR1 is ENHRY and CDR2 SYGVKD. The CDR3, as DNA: TGTGCCATCAGTGAAGGCCGTAGCGTTAACAATGAGCAGTTCTTC. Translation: CAISEGRSVNNEQFF.

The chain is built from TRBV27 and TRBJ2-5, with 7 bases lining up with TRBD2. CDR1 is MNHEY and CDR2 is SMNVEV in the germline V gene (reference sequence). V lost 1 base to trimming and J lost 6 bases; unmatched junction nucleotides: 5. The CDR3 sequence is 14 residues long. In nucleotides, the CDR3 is TGTGCCAGCAGTTTATGGGGGGGAGGGCAGACCCAGTACTTC. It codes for CASSLWGGGQTQYF.

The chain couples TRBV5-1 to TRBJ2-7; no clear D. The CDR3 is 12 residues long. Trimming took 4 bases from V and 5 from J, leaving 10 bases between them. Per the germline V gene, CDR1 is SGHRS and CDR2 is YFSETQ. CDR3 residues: CASSPTGDEQYF. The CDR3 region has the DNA TGCGCCAGCAGCCCGACGGGTGACGAGCAGTACTTC.

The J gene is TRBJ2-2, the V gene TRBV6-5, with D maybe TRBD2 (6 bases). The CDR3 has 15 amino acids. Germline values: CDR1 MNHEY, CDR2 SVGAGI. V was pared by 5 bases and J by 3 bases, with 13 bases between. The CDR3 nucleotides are TGTGCCAGCAGTGGGGGAGGACCAGACACCGGGGAGCTGTTTTTT. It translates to CASSGGGPDTGELFF.

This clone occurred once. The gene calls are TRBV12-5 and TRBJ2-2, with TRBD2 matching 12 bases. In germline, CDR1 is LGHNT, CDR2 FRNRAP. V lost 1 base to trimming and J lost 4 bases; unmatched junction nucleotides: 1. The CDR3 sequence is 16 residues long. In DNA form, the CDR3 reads TGTGCTAGTGGTTTGGGACTAGCGGGAGTCACCGGGGAGCTGTTTTTT. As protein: CASGLGLAGVTGELFF.